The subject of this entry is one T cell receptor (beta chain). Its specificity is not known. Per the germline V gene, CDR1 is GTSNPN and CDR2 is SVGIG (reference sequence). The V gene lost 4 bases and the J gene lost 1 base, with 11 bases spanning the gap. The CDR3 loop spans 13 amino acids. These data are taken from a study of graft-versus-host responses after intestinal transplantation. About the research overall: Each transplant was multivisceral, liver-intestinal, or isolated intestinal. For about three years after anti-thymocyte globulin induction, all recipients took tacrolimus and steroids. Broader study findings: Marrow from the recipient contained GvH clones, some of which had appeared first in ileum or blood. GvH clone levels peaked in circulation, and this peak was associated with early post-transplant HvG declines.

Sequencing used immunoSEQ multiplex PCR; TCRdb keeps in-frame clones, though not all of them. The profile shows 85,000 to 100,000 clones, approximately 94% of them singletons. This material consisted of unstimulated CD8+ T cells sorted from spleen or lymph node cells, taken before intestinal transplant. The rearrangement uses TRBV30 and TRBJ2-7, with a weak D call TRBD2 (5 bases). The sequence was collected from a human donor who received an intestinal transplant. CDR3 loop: CAWTSGISYEQYF. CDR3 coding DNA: TGTGCCTGGACCTCGGGGATTTCCTACGAGCAGTACTTC.